This TCR beta chain was identified during a study of OX40 agonist ivuxolimab in advanced cancers. Broader study findings: A proportion of nonresponders additionally exhibited low normalized T-cell clonal expansion.

CDR3 length equals 16 residues. Trimming left V 1 base short and J 4 bases short, with 17 bases between. Germline V CDR1 and CDR2: SGHNT, YYREEE (reference sequence). For this clone: Its antigen is not identified.

Using immunoSEQ multiplex PCR, the repertoire was profiled, and TCRdb retains in-frame clones only, with some absent. The sample shows more than 85,000 clones, 75% to 95% of them seen only once. The rearrangement uses TRBV5-4 and TRBJ2-5, with a possible D match to TRBD2 (6 bases). Specimen: CD4+ or CD8+ T cells sorted from blood, collected in a trial of the OX40 agonist ivuxolimab. The clonotype was recovered from an adult with an advanced solid tumor such as melanoma, head and neck, liver or kidney cancer. CDR3 sequence reads: CASSLRTGVGAETQYF. CDR3 DNA sequence: TGTGCCAGCAGCTTGCGAACGGGAGTGGGAGCAGAGACCCAGTACTTC. The full variable domain, with the rest looked up from reference TRBV5-4 and TRBJ2-5, is ETGVTQSPTHLIKTRGQQVTLRCSSQSGHNTVSWYQQALGQGPQFIFQYYREEENGRGNFPPRFSGLQFPNYSSELNVNALELDDSALYLCASSLRTGVGAETQYFGPGTRLLVL.